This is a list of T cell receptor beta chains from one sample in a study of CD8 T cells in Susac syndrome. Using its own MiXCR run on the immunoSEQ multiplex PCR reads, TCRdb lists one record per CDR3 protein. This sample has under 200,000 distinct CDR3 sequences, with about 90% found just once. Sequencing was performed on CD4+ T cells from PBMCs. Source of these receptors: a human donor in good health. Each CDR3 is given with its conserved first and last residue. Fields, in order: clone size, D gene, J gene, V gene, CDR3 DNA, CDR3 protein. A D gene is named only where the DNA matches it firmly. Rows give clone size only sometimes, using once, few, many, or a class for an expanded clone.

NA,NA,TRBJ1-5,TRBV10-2,TGCGCCAGCAGTGCAAGGGGCAATCAGCCCCAGCATTTT,CASSARGNQPQHF
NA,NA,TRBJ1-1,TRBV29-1,TGCAGCGTTTTTGGGATCCGAGGTAGCGTCACTGAAGCTTTCTTT,CSVFGIRGSVTEAFF
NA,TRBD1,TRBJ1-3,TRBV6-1,TGTGCCAGCAGTGAAGGGACAGGGGGCGGAAACACCATATATTTT,CASSEGTGGGNTIYF
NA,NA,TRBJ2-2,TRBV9,TGTGCCAGCAGCGTGGGGAGTGGGCAGACCAACACCGGGGAGCTGTTTTTT,CASSVGSGQTNTGELFF
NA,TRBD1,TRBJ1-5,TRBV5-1,TGCGCCAGCAGCTTGGGGGGACAGGCTGGGCAGCCCCAGCATTTT,CASSLGGQAGQPQHF
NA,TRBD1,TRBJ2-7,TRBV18,TGTGCCAGCTCCCCAACAGGGGTGGACTCCGAGCAGTACTTC,CASSPTGVDSEQYF
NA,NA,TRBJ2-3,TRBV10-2,TGCGCCAGCCTCCAGCAGCTTTCGACGCAGTATTTT,CASLQQLSTQYF
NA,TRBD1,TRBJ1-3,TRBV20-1,TGCAGTGCTAGAGATCCGACAGGGCACGGAAACACCATATATTTT,CSARDPTGHGNTIYF
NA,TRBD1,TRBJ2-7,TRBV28,TGTGCCAGCAGTTCAGCCGGGACAGGGAACTACGAGCAGTACTTC,CASSSAGTGNYEQYF
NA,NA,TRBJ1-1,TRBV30,TGTGCCTGGGGGGTGAACACTGAAGCTTTCTTT,CAWGVNTEAFF
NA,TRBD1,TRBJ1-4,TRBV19,TGTGCCAGTACATTCAGGGGGCGAGATGAAAAACTGTTTTTT,CASTFRGRDEKLFF
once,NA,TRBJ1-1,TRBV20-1,TGCAGTGCTAGAGACAGGGCCAACACTGAAGCTTTCTTT,CSARDRANTEAFF
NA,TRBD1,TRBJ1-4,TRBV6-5,TGTGCCAGCAGTGACAGGGGGCGTGAAAAACTGTTTTTT,CASSDRGREKLFF
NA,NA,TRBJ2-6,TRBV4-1,TGCGCCAGCAGCTACTCTGGGGCTCTCGTCCTGACTTTC,CASSYSGALVLTF
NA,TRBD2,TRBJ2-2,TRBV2,TGTGCCAGCAGTGAACTGGCGGGAGTTCCCGGGGAGCTGTTTTTT,CASSELAGVPGELFF
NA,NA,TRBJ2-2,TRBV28,TGTGCCAGCAGCCCAGAGGACACCGGGGAGCTGTTTTTT,CASSPEDTGELFF
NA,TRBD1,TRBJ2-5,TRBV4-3,TGCGCCAGCAGCCAAACCCCGACAGGGCAAGAGACCCAGTACTTC,CASSQTPTGQETQYF
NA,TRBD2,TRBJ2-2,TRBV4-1,TGCGCCAGCAGCCAAGAGGGACTAGCGGGAGGGCATGGGGAGCTGTTTTTT,CASSQEGLAGGHGELFF
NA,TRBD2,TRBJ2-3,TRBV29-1,TGCAGCGTTATAACGGGGGGTCCCACAGATACGCAGTATTTT,CSVITGGPTDTQYF
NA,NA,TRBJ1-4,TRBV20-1,TGCAGTGCTAGTAGGAAGGTTGGCGAAAAACTGTTTTTT,CSASRKVGEKLFF
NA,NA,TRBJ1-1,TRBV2,TGTGCCAGCGGTCAAGAGGACCTGAACACTGAAGCTTTCTTT,CASGQEDLNTEAFF
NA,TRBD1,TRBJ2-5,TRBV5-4,TGTGCCAGCAGCTTGGAAGGGGGCGGTGAGACCCAGTACTTC,CASSLEGGGETQYF
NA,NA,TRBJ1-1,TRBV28,TGTGCCAGCAGTTTATTCCCTGAAGCTTTCTTT,CASSLFPEAFF
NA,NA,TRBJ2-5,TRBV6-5,TGTGCCAGCAGACTGGGGCAGTCTCAAGAGACCCAGTACTTC,CASRLGQSQETQYF
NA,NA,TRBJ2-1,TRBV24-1,TGTGCCACCAGTCAGGGATCAGCAGATGAGCAGTTCTTC,CATSQGSADEQFF
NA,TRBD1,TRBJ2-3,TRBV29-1,TGCAGCGTTGAAGAAACAGGGGCAGATACGCAGTATTTT,CSVEETGADTQYF
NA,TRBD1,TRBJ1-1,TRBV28,TGTGCCAGCAGTTCCAGACAGGGGTCGTACGACACTGAAGCTTTCTTT,CASSSRQGSYDTEAFF
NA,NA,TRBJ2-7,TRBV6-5,TGTGCCAGCACATCGGACAGCTACGAGCAGTACTTC,CASTSDSYEQYF
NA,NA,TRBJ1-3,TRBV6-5,TGTGCCAGCAGTTACGGTCCAGGGGAGGCCAACACCATATATTTT,CASSYGPGEANTIYF
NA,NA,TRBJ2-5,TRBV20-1,TGCAGCGTTAGCCCAGGGAGATTGGAGACCCAGTACTTC,CSVSPGRLETQYF